The 8 T cell receptor beta chains below were found in one sample sequenced in a study of blood T cell dynamics during melanoma immunotherapy. This sample's time point: week 3, after first cycle of checkpoint inhibitor. Method: immunoSEQ multiplex PCR; TCRdb's copy keeps in-frame clones and lacks some. The table includes 15,000 or so clones, 80% to 95% detected once. Specimen: blood, collected from a patient treated with checkpoint blockade. These receptors all stem from a human donor with melanoma.

The chain combines TRBV30 with TRBJ1-6; D is perhaps TRBD1 (5 bases). The germline CDR1 and CDR2 sequences are GTSNPN and SVGIG (reference sequence). The CDR3 consists of 13 residues. The ends were cut back, 5 bases at V and 3 bases at J, with 8 bases in the middle. CDR3 residues: CAWGTVYNSPLHF. For the CDR3, the DNA is TGTGCCTGGGGGACGGTCTATAATTCACCCCTCCACTTT.

The chain carries TRBV5-1 and TRBJ2-5; 8 bases are a match to TRBD1. V shed 4 bases and J 5 bases; nucleotides not matched to a gene: 7. Germline V gives CDR1 SGHRS, CDR2 YFSETQ. CDR3 length equals 14 residues. The CDR3 spells CASSTDRGRETQYF. The CDR3 DNA sequence: TGCGCCAGCAGCACAGACAGGGGAAGGGAGACCCAGTACTTC.

The chain carries TRBV28 and TRBJ1-5, with D perhaps TRBD1 (6 bases). This CDR3 has 14 amino acids. V dropped 6 bases and J dropped 6 bases, with 15 bases sitting between them. Germline loops: CDR1 MDHEN, CDR2 SYDVKM. CDR3 residues: CASRIGGAIQPQHF. CDR3 nucleotide sequence: TGTGCCAGCAGGATAGGGGGGGCGATTCAGCCCCAGCATTTT.

The chain carries TRBV12-5 and TRBJ1-5, with D uncertain. This CDR3 spans 14 amino acids. CDR1 and CDR2 from the germline V gene are LGHNT and FRNRAP. Trimming pared 6 bases from V and 0 bases from J, leaving 9 bases between. The CDR3 spells CASGDSYSNQPQHF. CDR3 nucleotides: TGTGCTAGTGGGGACTCCTATAGCAATCAGCCCCAGCATTTT.

This chain connects TRBV5-1 to TRBJ2-2, with TRBD2 identical over 9 bases. Unmatched junction bases numbered 14, after V lost 6 bases and J lost 5 bases. Looked up from germline, CDR1 is SGHRS and CDR2 is YFSETQ. The CDR3 spans 17 residues. The CDR3 region is CASTWGSGSLMTGELFF. In DNA form, the CDR3 reads TGCGCCAGCACCTGGGGTAGCGGGAGCCTCATGACCGGGGAGCTGTTTTTT.

This clone was seen just once. The chain couples TRBV27 to TRBJ2-1; the match to TRBD2 covers 10 bases. This CDR3 spans 17 amino acids. J was trimmed by 3 bases and V by 0 bases; bases with no gene match: 5. Germline CDR1 reads MNHEY; CDR2 reads SMNVEV (reference sequence). DNA of the CDR3: TGTGCCAGCAGTTTATCGCGACTAGCGGGCTTCTACAATGAGCAGTTCTTC. This gives the protein CASSLSRLAGFYNEQFF.

The V and J genes are TRBV7-9 and TRBJ2-1; 9 bases fit TRBD2. Looked up from germline, CDR1 is SEHNR and CDR2 is FQNEAQ (reference sequence). The trim removed 3 bases at V and 2 bases at J, leaving 11 bases unmatched. The CDR3 runs 18 residues. The CDR3 DNA reads as TGTGCCAGCAGCTTCCGACCGGGTGCTAGCGGGACCTACAATGAGCAGTTCTTC. Translating it yields CASSFRPGASGTYNEQFF. Complete variable domain (other parts from reference TRBV7-9 and TRBJ2-1): DTGVSQNPRHKITKRGQNVTFRCDPISEHNRLYWYRQTLGQGPEFLTYFQNEAQLEKSRLLSDRFSAERPKGSFSTLEIQRTEQGDSAMYLCASSFRPGASGTYNEQFFGPGTRLTVL.

This chain uses TRBV19 with TRBJ2-1; TRBD2 agrees at 13 bases. The CDR3 sequence is 16 residues long. J lost 6 bases, V lost 5 bases, and 7 bases had no gene match. From germline, CDR1 is LNHDA and CDR2 SQIVND (reference sequence). This CDR3 reads CASSSKGTSGVNEQFF. CDR3 nucleotides: TGTGCCAGTAGTTCCAAAGGGACTAGCGGGGTCAATGAGCAGTTCTTC.